These 6 T cell receptor beta chains share one sample of origin, sequenced in a study of CD4+ T cells in melanoma. Assay used: immunoSEQ multiplex PCR; TCRdb lists only in-frame clones, some missing. The top ten clones hold about 8.9% of a sample with 11,000 or so clones, about 70% of them seen once. The specimen sequenced was cells from a culture (not recorded whether cultured in vitro). Receptors originate from a human donor with melanoma.

This clone was seen a few times. The chain joins TRBV6-5 to TRBJ1-1; maybe TRBD1 (5 bases). Trimming cost V 6 bases and J 0 bases, with 11 bases left between them. The CDR3 runs to 14 residues. Germline-derived CDR1 and CDR2 are MNHEY and SVGAGI. This CDR3 is CASRLGTVNTEAFF. CDR3 sequence (DNA): TGTGCCAGCAGGCTCGGGACGGTGAACACTGAAGCTTTCTTT.

V gene TRBV4-1 combines with J gene TRBJ1-6, with a weak D call TRBD1 (5 bases). V was trimmed by 1 base and J by 7 bases, leaving 17 bases between them. CDR3 length equals 17 residues. The germline gives CDR1 MGHRA, CDR2 YSYEKL. The CDR3 loop reads CASSQGKGEPWNSPLHF. DNA of the CDR3: TGCGCCAGCAGCCAAGGGAAAGGGGAACCATGGAATTCACCCCTCCACTTT.

This chain joins TRBV30 and TRBJ2-5; D gene unclear. Trimming cost V 2 bases and J 4 bases, with 5 bases left between them. CDR3 length: 11 amino acids. Germline V gene sequence: CDR1 GTSNPN, CDR2 SVGIG (reference sequence). This CDR3 reads CAWSRTETQYF. CDR3 bases: TGTGCCTGGAGTAGGACAGAGACCCAGTACTTC.

This clone was counted between two and nine times. This chain connects TRBV19 to TRBJ1-1, with D possibly matching TRBD1 (5 bases). Per the germline V gene, CDR1 is LNHDA and CDR2 is SQIVND (reference sequence). The CDR3 runs 15 residues. Trimming left V 5 bases short and J 1 base short, with 14 bases between. This CDR3 is CASSLYIGTNTEAFF. The CDR3 bases are TGTGCCAGTAGTCTCTACATAGGGACGAACACTGAAGCTTTCTTT.

The chain has TRBV9 and TRBJ1-1, with 7 bases lining up with TRBD1. From germline, CDR1 is SGDLS and CDR2 YYNGEE. The junction had 10 bases not matched to a gene; V was cut back by 4 bases and J by 4 bases. The CDR3 sequence is 15 residues long. As DNA, the CDR3 is TGTGCCAGCAGCACCGGGACAGTCAGCCCCACTGAAGCTTTCTTT. Translated, it gives CASSTGTVSPTEAFF.

The V call is TRBV7-2, the J call TRBJ1-2, with D perhaps matching TRBD1 (6 bases). The CDR3 is made up of 18 amino acids. The germline gives CDR1 SGHTA, CDR2 FQGNSA. V was shortened by 1 base and J by 0 bases, with 18 bases between the two germline ends. The DNA of the CDR3 is TGTGCCAGCAGCTTAGACAGGGAACCCAATGTAGCTAACTATGGCTACACCTTC. Its protein product is CASSLDREPNVANYGYTF.